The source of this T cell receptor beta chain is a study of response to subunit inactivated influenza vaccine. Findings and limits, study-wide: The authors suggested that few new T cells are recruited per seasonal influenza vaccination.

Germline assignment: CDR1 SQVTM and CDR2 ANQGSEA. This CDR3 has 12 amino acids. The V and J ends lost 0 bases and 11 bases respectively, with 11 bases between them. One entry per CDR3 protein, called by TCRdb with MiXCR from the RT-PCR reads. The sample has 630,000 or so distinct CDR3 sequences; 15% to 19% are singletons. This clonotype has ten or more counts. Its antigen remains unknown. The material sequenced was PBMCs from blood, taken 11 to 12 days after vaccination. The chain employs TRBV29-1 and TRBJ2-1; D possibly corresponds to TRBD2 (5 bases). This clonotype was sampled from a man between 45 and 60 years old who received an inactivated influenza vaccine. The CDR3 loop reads CSVEDPPGKQFF. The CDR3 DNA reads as TGCAGCGTTGAAGATCCCCCGGGAAAGCAGTTCTTC.